The clone carrying this TCR beta chain occurred a few times. This record belongs to a study of T-cell memory formation after mild COVID-19. TCRdb re-analysed the 5' RACE reads in MiXCR, keeping a single row per CDR3 protein. Found here are about 620,000 distinct CDR3 sequences, roughly 18% of them singletons; the top ten hold about 12%. The length of the CDR3 is 13 residues. V lost 5 bases and J lost 6, with 14 bases in between. The germline V gene encodes CDR1 SEHNR and CDR2 FQNEAQ (reference sequence). V usage is TRBV7-9 and J usage is TRBJ2-7; D is possibly TRBD1 (6 bases). The source of this sequence is an adult woman who had mild COVID-19 (a few samples of this study predate the infection). Cell type and time point are not known. Material for sequencing was PBMCs or a T cell subset sorted from them (not recorded which). The CDR3 DNA reads TGTGCCAGCAGCCTCCGGACAGCCGGCGAGCAGTACTTC. This encodes CASSLRTAGEQYF.